This passage covers 10 T cell receptor beta chains from one sample sequenced in a study of blood T cell repertoires in COVID-19. TCRdb's copy holds only in-frame clones and misses some; the assay was immunoSEQ multiplex PCR. There are approximately 160,000 clones in the sample; over 65% occur only once, and approximately 4.4% lies in the top ten. The specimen sequenced was PBMCs or T cells enriched from blood (not recorded which). The origin of the receptors is a woman in her fifties or sixties who had recovered from COVID-19.

V is TRBV7-9 and J is TRBJ1-1; D is uncertain. This CDR3 comprises 14 residues. CDR1 SEHNR and CDR2 FQNEAQ come from the germline V gene (reference sequence). V was clipped by 5 bases and J by 3 bases, with 13 bases between them. This CDR3 is CASSTPGRYTEAFF. The CDR3 DNA reads as TGTGCCAGCAGCACCCCTGGGCGCTACACTGAAGCTTTCTTT.

The genes are TRBV15 and TRBJ1-4; TRBD1 is a possible D gene (5 bases). Germline lookup yields CDR1 LNHNV and CDR2 YYDKDF (reference sequence). The length of the CDR3 is 13 residues. The V and J ends lost 11 bases and 4 bases respectively, with 14 bases between them. CDR3 loop: CAVAEQGNEKLFF. In DNA form, the CDR3 reads TGTGCCGTGGCGGAGCAGGGTAATGAAAAACTGTTTTTT.

J is TRBJ1-4 and V is TRBV10-2; TRBD1 aligns across 11 bases. The trim removed 7 bases at V and 7 bases at J, leaving 2 bases unmatched. The germline V gene encodes CDR1 WSHSY and CDR2 SAAADI. CDR3 length: 13 residues. The CDR3 coding sequence is TGCGCCAGCACTGGACAGGGGGCTGAAAAACTGTTTTTT. Translation gives CASTGQGAEKLFF.

The V gene is TRBV5-1, the J gene TRBJ1-1, with unresolved D. This CDR3 region has 17 residues. Germline V gene sequence: CDR1 SGHRS, CDR2 YFSETQ. The V end was cut by 1 base, the J end by 1 base, with 17 bases between. DNA for the CDR3: TGCGCCAGCAGCTTGCTCCAACTTTTTTCGGGGAACACTGAAGCTTTCTTT. Protein product: CASSLLQLFSGNTEAFF.

The chain uses TRBV29-1 and TRBJ1-2, with TRBD1 matching over 8 bases. Per germline, CDR1 SQVTM and CDR2 ANQGSEA. V was clipped by 7 bases and J by 3 bases; unmatched bases: 4. This CDR3 contains 12 residues. The CDR3 DNA follows: TGCAGCGCCCTGACAGGGGACTATGGCTACACCTTC. It specifies CSALTGDYGYTF.

This chain connects TRBV9 to TRBJ1-1, with a possible D match to TRBD1 (5 bases). Germline assignment: CDR1 SGDLS and CDR2 YYNGEE. CDR3 size: 15 residues. V was cut by 4 bases and J by 7 bases, with 20 bases left in between. The DNA for the CDR3 is TGTGCCAGCAGCCCCTATTCCCTGGACATGGATGAAGCTTTCTTT. It yields the protein CASSPYSLDMDEAFF.

This rearrangement joins TRBV5-1 to TRBJ2-5; 10 bases map to TRBD1. J lost 4 bases, V lost 0 bases, and 6 bases had no gene match. The CDR3 consists of 16 residues. Germline CDR1 is SGHRS and CDR2 is YFSETQ. The DNA for the CDR3 is TGCGCCAGCAGCTTGGAACGACAGGGGGCGGGAGAGACCCAGTACTTC. Its translation: CASSLERQGAGETQYF.

The rearrangement links TRBV7-9 to TRBJ1-4; D gene ambiguous. Trimming pared 1 base from V and 5 bases from J, leaving 5 bases between. The CDR3 extends over 13 amino acids. The germline V gene has CDR1 SEHNR and CDR2 FQNEAQ (reference sequence). The CDR3 DNA follows: TGTGCCAGCAGCTTAGAACAGAATGAAAAACTGTTTTTT. Its protein product is CASSLEQNEKLFF.

Turning to this clone: Since a much larger clone is just one base distant, this may be a read error. The J gene is TRBJ1-6, the V gene TRBV7-9; D not resolved. V lost 5 bases and J 4 bases, leaving 3 bases between the germline ends. The CDR3 sequence is 12 residues long. Germline lookup yields CDR1 SEHNR and CDR2 FQNEAQ (reference sequence). In DNA, the CDR3 is TGTGCCAGCAGCCTTTATAATTCACCCCTCCACTTT. This encodes CASSLYNSPLHF.

V is TRBV27 and J is TRBJ2-3, with D possibly TRBD2 on 5 matching bases. Trimming left V 7 bases short and J 4 bases short, with 18 bases between. The CDR3 is made up of 15 amino acids. The V gene's germline CDR1 is MNHEY and CDR2 SMNVEV (reference sequence). This chain's CDR3 is CASTLGSPGADTQYF. The CDR3 DNA reads TGTGCCAGCACCCTGGGGAGCCCAGGTGCAGATACGCAGTATTTT.